This section outlines one T cell receptor beta chain sequence together with its context. The CDR3 has 14 amino acids. Trimming took 6 bases from V and 3 from J; bases not matched to a gene: 4. Germline V gives CDR1 MDHEN, CDR2 SYDVKM. These data are taken from a study of cytomegalovirus exposure and HLA in healthy donors. Amplification used 60 Vbeta primers and 13 Jbeta primers. Profiled with immunoSEQ multiplex PCR; TCRdb holds only in-frame clones, not every one. This sample has 200,000 or so clones; more than 75% occur once, and the top ten carry roughly 0.8%. The specimen was PBMCs. This clonotype was sampled from a woman younger than 30 in good health and CMV-seronegative. The V call is TRBV28, the J call TRBJ1-4; 7 bases fit TRBD1. The CDR3 loop reads CASSPTGANEKLFF. The CDR3 DNA reads TGTGCCAGCAGCCCAACAGGGGCTAATGAAAAACTGTTTTTT.